Listed below are T cell receptor beta chains from one sample, sequenced in a study of shared T cell receptors in the human thymus. The protocol was immunoSEQ multiplex PCR, while the TCRdb copy is restricted to in-frame clones and leaves out a portion. The repertoire consists of 500,000 to 750,000 clones, with more than 75% occurring once and the leading ten covering approximately 0.01%. This same sample was also part of a study on human thymus T cells.

Sequencing was carried out using thymocytes. The receptors were gathered from a boy younger than two with a congenital heart defect. The CDR3 runs from the conserved cysteine through the conserved F or W. The D gene is left open where the match is weak. Clone size appears in some rows only: once, few, many, or a class for an expanded clone.

V gene	J gene	D gene	clone size	CDR3 DNA	CDR3 protein
TRBV28	TRBJ1-1	-	-	TGTGCCAGCAGTTTATGGCGGGGTTTGGGCACTGAAGCTTTCTTT	CASSLWRGLGTEAFF
TRBV19	TRBJ2-4	-	-	TGTGCCAGTAGTTTCGGGACTCCCAAAAACATTCAGTACTTC	CASSFGTPKNIQYF
TRBV6-5	TRBJ2-1	TRBD2	-	TGTGCCAGCAGGGAGACTAGCGGGATAGCGCATGAGCAGTTCTTC	CASRETSGIAHEQFF
TRBV19	TRBJ2-7	TRBD1	-	TGTGCCAGTAGTAGGACAGGGGACCACGAGCAGTACTTC	CASSRTGDHEQYF
TRBV21-1	TRBJ2-7	-	few	TGTGCCAGCAGCCCGAGGACTAGCGCCTCTTCCTACGAGCAGTACTTC	CASSPRTSASSYEQYF
TRBV4-3	TRBJ2-5	TRBD2	-	TGCGCCAGCAGCCAAGATGGGAATCAAGCGGGGCGCCAAGAGACCCAGTACTTC	CASSQDGNQAGRQETQYF
TRBV18	TRBJ1-3	-	-	TGTGCCAGCTCACCACCTCGGGATGGCTCTGGAAACACCATATATTTT	CASSPPRDGSGNTIYF
TRBV5-1	TRBJ1-4	TRBD1	-	TGCGCCAGCAGCTGCACAGGGGTCGGGGAAAAACTGTTTTTT	CASSCTGVGEKLFF
TRBV28	TRBJ2-7	TRBD1	-	TGTGCCAGCAGTGCGGAGACAGGGAGAGTCCACGAGCAGTACTTC	CASSAETGRVHEQYF
TRBV2	TRBJ2-1	TRBD2	-	TGTGCCAGCAGGGATGGGCTAGCGGGAGGGCCTAGCTCCTACAATGAGCAGTTCTTC	CASRDGLAGGPSSYNEQFF
TRBV15	TRBJ2-7	TRBD2	-	TGTGCCACCAGCCAGTTAGTAGTAGCGGGCTACGTGCAGTACTTC	CATSQLVVAGYVQYF
TRBV6-1	TRBJ2-5	TRBD1	few	TGTGCCAGCAGTGACAAGAATACACGACAGGGGGGAGAGACCCAGTACTTC	CASSDKNTRQGGETQYF
TRBV5-6	TRBJ2-3	TRBD1	-	TGTGCCAGCAGCCCGAAGGGGGCGCTAAGGACAGATACGCAGTATTTT	CASSPKGALRTDTQYF
TRBV5-4	TRBJ1-6	-	-	TGTGCCAGCAGCCATTGGGCTCATACACCCCTCCACTTT	CASSHWAHTPLHF
TRBV19	TRBJ2-7	TRBD2	-	TGTGCCAGTAACGGGACCGGGACTAGCGGGAGAACCCCCTACGAGCAGTACTTC	CASNGTGTSGRTPYEQYF
TRBV28	TRBJ2-2	-	-	TGTGCCAGCAGTTTATGCCGGCAGGGGCCCACCGGGGAGCTGTTTTTT	CASSLCRQGPTGELFF
TRBV10-3	TRBJ2-7	TRBD2	few	TGTGCCATCAGAAAGAGACTAGCGGGCTACGAGCAGTACTTC	CAIRKRLAGYEQYF
TRBV5-1	TRBJ2-1	TRBD2	-	TGCGCCAGCAGCTTGGCGGCTAGCGGGAGTACGAATGAGCAGTTCTTC	CASSLAASGSTNEQFF
TRBV7-2	TRBJ2-7	-	-	TGTGCCAGCAGCCCCCGGAGGGGGGGCCCCTACGAGCAGTACTTC	CASSPRRGGPYEQYF
TRBV7-8	TRBJ2-1	-	-	TGTGCCAGCAGCTTCTCGACAGACCTCCCCTACAATGAGCAGTTCTTC	CASSFSTDLPYNEQFF
TRBV28	TRBJ2-3	-	-	TGTGCCAGCAGTTTATTGTGGGGCGCCCGTGTAGATACGCAGTATTTT	CASSLLWGARVDTQYF
TRBV5-8	TRBJ2-1	-	-	TGTGCCAGCAGCTTCCCCATGGTTAGCGGCAATGAGCAGTTCTTC	CASSFPMVSGNEQFF
TRBV25-1	TRBJ1-2	-	-	TGTGCCAGCTGGACGTGGGGCCATGGCTACACCTTC	CASWTWGHGYTF
TRBV4-2	TRBJ2-1	TRBD2	-	TGTGCCAGCAGCCACCAGGGACTAGCGGGAGACAATGAGCAGTTCTTC	CASSHQGLAGDNEQFF
TRBV4-2	TRBJ2-7	-	-	TGTGCCAGCAGCCAAGATTGGGGGGTCTACGAGCAGTACTTC	CASSQDWGVYEQYF
TRBV4-3	TRBJ2-3	-	-	TGCGCCAGCAGCCAAGATCGGGAAGCCACCCCGGAAGGAACGCAGTATTTT	CASSQDREATPEGTQYF
TRBV11-3	TRBJ2-1	TRBD2	-	TGTGCCAGCAGCTTAGTAAATGGACTAGCGGGAGGTAGCAGTGAGCAGTTCTTC	CASSLVNGLAGGSSEQFF
TRBV27	TRBJ2-7	TRBD1	-	TGTGCCAGCAGTCGAGGGGGCAGGGTCTACGAGCAGTACTTC	CASSRGGRVYEQYF
TRBV2	TRBJ1-1	TRBD1	once	TGTGCCAGCAGTAGGGACAGGGGGAACACTGAAGCTTTCTTT	CASSRDRGNTEAFF
TRBV4-3	TRBJ2-3	TRBD2	-	TGCGCCAGCAGCCAAGTCCCTAGCGGGAGTAGTACTGATACGCAGTATTTT	CASSQVPSGSSTDTQYF
TRBV7-2	TRBJ1-2	-	-	TGTGCCAGCAGCTTAATGGCAGGTAACCACTATGGCTACACCTTC	CASSLMAGNHYGYTF
TRBV4-1	TRBJ2-7	TRBD2	-	TGCGCCAGCAGCCAAGATAACGGGCGGGAGGACTACGAGCAGTACTTC	CASSQDNGREDYEQYF
TRBV28	TRBJ2-5	-	once	TGTGCCAGCAGTCGTATGGGGGACTCCACCCCCCCCATGGCCCAGTACTTC	CASSRMGDSTPPMAQYF
TRBV5-1	TRBJ2-7	TRBD1	-	TGCGCCAGCAGCTTCCCCTCCGGGACAGGGATCACCTCCTACGAGCAGTACTTC	CASSFPSGTGITSYEQYF
TRBV4-3	TRBJ2-7	TRBD2	-	TGCGCCAGCAGCCAAGAACAGGCGGGAGGGCCTTTTTCCTACGAGCAGTACTTC	CASSQEQAGGPFSYEQYF
TRBV4-2	TRBJ1-3	-	-	TGTGCCAGCAGCCAGATTAGGGGGATTGACGGAAACACCATATATTTT	CASSQIRGIDGNTIYF
TRBV20-1	TRBJ1-1	-	-	TGCAGTGCTAGCCCCAGGGGTGAAGCTTTCTTT	CSASPRGEAFF
TRBV27	TRBJ2-1	TRBD2	-	TGTGCCAGCGGGCTAGCGGGAGTACTTGAGCAGTTCTTC	CASGLAGVLEQFF
TRBV23-1	TRBJ2-3	-	-	TGCGCCAGCAGTCAGGGCAGATCGGGCACAGATACGCAGTATTTT	CASSQGRSGTDTQYF
TRBV2	TRBJ2-1	-	-	TGTGCCAGCAGGCCCTTTCGAGGGGGACTAATGAATGAGCAGTTCTTC	CASRPFRGGLMNEQFF
TRBV19	TRBJ1-5	TRBD1	-	TGTGCCAGTAGCGAAGGGACAGGGGATAGGCAGCCCCAGCATTTT	CASSEGTGDRQPQHF
TRBV4-2	TRBJ2-3	TRBD2	-	TGTGCCAGCAGCCAGCTAGCGGGGTCTAGCACAGATACGCAGTATTTT	CASSQLAGSSTDTQYF